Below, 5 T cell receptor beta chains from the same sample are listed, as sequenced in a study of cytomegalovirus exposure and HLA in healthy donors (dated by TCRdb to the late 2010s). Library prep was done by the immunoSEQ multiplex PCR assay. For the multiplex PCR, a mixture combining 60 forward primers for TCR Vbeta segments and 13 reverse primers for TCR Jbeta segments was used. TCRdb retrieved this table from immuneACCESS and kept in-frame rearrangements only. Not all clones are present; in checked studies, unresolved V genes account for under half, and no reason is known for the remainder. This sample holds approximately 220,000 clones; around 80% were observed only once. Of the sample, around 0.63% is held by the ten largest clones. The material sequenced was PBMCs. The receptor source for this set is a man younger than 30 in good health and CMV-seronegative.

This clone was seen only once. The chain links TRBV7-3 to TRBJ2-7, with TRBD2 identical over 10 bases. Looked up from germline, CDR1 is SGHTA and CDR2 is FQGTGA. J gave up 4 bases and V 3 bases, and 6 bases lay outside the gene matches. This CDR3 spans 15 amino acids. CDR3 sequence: CASSLASGRQYEQYF. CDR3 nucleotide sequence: TGTGCCAGCAGCTTGGCTAGCGGGAGACAGTACGAGCAGTACTTC.

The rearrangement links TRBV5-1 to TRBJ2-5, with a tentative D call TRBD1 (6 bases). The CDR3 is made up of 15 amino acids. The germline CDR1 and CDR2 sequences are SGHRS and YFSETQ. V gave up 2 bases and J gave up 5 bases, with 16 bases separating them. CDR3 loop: CASSLDGTQGETQYF. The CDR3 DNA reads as TGCGCCAGCAGCTTAGACGGGACCCAGGGGGAGACCCAGTACTTC.

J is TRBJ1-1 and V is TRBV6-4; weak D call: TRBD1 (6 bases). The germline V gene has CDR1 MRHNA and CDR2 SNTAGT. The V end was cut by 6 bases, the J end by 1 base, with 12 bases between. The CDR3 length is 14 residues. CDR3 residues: CASRSGVENTEAFF. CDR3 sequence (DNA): TGTGCCAGCAGATCAGGGGTGGAGAACACTGAAGCTTTCTTT.

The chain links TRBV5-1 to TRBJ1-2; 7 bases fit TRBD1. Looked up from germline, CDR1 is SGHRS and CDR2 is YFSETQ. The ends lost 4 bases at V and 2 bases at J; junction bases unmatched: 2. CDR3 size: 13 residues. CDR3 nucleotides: TGCGCCAGCAGCCCGGGACAGAACTATGGCTACACCTTC. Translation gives CASSPGQNYGYTF.

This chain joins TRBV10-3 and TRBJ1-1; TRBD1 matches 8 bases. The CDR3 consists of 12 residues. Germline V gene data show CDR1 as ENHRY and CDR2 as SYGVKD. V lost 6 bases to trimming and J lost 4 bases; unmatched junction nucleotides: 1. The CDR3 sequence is CAIRQGGTEAFF. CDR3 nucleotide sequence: TGTGCCATCAGACAGGGGGGCACTGAAGCTTTCTTT.